This passage covers 30 T cell receptor beta chains from one sample sequenced in a study of T cell repertoires in cytomegalovirus infection. TCRdb itself ran the reads through MiXCR, one entry per CDR3 protein. The sample shows some 220,000 distinct CDR3 sequences, 9% to 15% of them seen only once. What was sequenced was PBMCs. All receptors derive from a human donor in good health (CMV status not recorded). Some clones in this sample may be carry-over from other donors' samples.

This clonotype was observed at least ten times. The rearrangement uses TRBV7-9 and TRBJ2-1; 9 bases map to TRBD2. Trimming cost V 4 bases and J 5 bases; bases outside gene matches: 3. In germline, CDR1 is SEHNR, CDR2 FQNEAQ (reference sequence). The CDR3 consists of 14 residues. DNA of the CDR3: TGTGCCAGCAGCTCTAGCGGGATCGACAATGAGCAGTTCTTC. Its translation is CASSSSGIDNEQFF.

Ten or more counts support this clonotype. The rearrangement links TRBV6-1 to TRBJ2-1; 10 bases agree with TRBD2. V lost 4 bases, J lost 8 bases, and 11 bases stayed unmatched. Germline V gives CDR1 MNHNS, CDR2 SASEGT. The CDR3 contains 16 residues. CDR3 amino acids: CASSVQTSGPSDEQFF. Written as DNA, the CDR3 is TGTGCCAGCAGTGTACAGACTAGCGGGCCTTCGGATGAGCAGTTCTTC.

V is TRBV6-6 and J is TRBJ2-1; 8 nucleotides match TRBD2. Germline CDR1 MNHNY, CDR2 SVGAGI (reference sequence). Trimming at V came to 6 bases and at J to 2 bases, leaving 9 bases not matched to a gene. The CDR3 extends over 16 amino acids. CDR3 nucleotides: TGTGCCAGCAGGTTACTCACTAGCGGCGCCTACAATGAGCAGTTCTTC. Its protein is CASRLLTSGAYNEQFF.

CDR3 protein: CSARDPSFSTYEQYF. The CDR3 nucleotides read TGCAGTGCTAGAGATCCGAGTTTCTCCACCTACGAGCAGTACTTC. The V and J genes are TRBV20-1 and TRBJ2-7; D is uncertain. This CDR3 comprises 15 residues. Per germline, CDR1 DFQATT and CDR2 SNEGSKA (reference sequence). Trimming left V 0 bases short and J 2 bases short, with 14 bases between.

This clonotype was found a few times. The V and J genes are TRBV28 and TRBJ2-7; the match to TRBD1 covers 9 bases. The germline gives CDR1 MDHEN, CDR2 SYDVKM. The CDR3 covers 15 residues. After removal of 8 bases from V and 3 bases from J, the junction contained 11 bases not matched to a gene. The chain's CDR3 is CASVSSGQGFYEQYF. The CDR3 DNA follows: TGTGCCAGCGTCTCTTCGGGACAGGGTTTCTACGAGCAGTACTTC.

This clonotype was detected only a few times. CDR3 region: CASSYWRNEQFF. The CDR3 DNA sequence: TGTGCCAGCAGTTATTGGCGCAATGAGCAGTTCTTC. This chain connects TRBV6-8 to TRBJ2-1; D is unclear. The CDR3 sequence is 12 residues long. Trimming pared 3 bases from V and 6 bases from J, leaving 6 bases between. Per germline, CDR1 MNHGY and CDR2 SAAAGT.

This clonotype was found many times. The chain recombines TRBV4-3 with TRBJ1-1; D call uncertain. The germline V gene has CDR1 LGHNA and CDR2 YSLEER. The V end was cut by 4 bases, the J end by 0 bases, with 15 bases between. The CDR3 covers 16 residues. The CDR3 spells CASSLLLRIMNTEAFF. The CDR3 DNA follows: TGCGCCAGCAGCCTATTACTTCGAATCATGAACACTGAAGCTTTCTTT.

This clonotype has at least ten counts. V gene TRBV6-1 combines with J gene TRBJ2-5; D possibly corresponds to TRBD2 (6 bases). V was cut by 6 bases and J by 5 bases, with 13 bases left in between. The CDR3 has 13 residues. Germline V gives CDR1 MNHNS, CDR2 SASEGT. The CDR3 DNA is TGTGCCAGCAGGTTCTCTGGGGGGGAGACCCAGTACTTC. Protein: CASRFSGGETQYF.

This clonotype was recorded many times. This sequence joins TRBV19 and TRBJ1-1, with D possibly TRBD1 on 5 matching bases. The germline gives CDR1 LNHDA, CDR2 SQIVND (reference sequence). The ends were cut back, 7 bases at V and 3 bases at J, with 15 bases in the middle. CDR3 size: 14 residues. In DNA form, the CDR3 reads TGTGCCAGTACGAGGAGAGGGGAGGACACTGAAGCTTTCTTT. It codes for CASTRRGEDTEAFF.

This clonotype was observed a handful of times. The gene calls are TRBV24-1 and TRBJ2-3, with 11 bases aligning to TRBD2. The V segment lost 4 bases and the J segment 2 bases; nucleotides outside the gene matches: 13. Germline assignment: CDR1 KGHDR and CDR2 SFDVKD. The CDR3 spans 19 residues. CDR3 loop: CATSETPIGLAGSTDTQYF. The CDR3 DNA is TGTGCCACCAGTGAAACGCCGATCGGACTAGCGGGTTCCACAGATACGCAGTATTTT.

At least ten counts were recorded for this clonotype. The chain is built from TRBV7-9 and TRBJ2-7; D may be TRBD1 (7 bases). The CDR3 loop spans 13 amino acids. Looked up from germline, CDR1 is SEHNR and CDR2 is FQNEAQ (reference sequence). With 5 bases removed from V and 6 bases from J, the gap between germline ends came to 14 bases. The CDR3 is CASSPGQGGEQYF. The CDR3 nucleotides read TGTGCCAGCAGCCCCGGGCAGGGGGGCGAGCAGTACTTC.

This clonotype was detected ten times or more. The chain uses TRBV7-2 and TRBJ1-2, with 9 bases fitting TRBD1. J lost 4 bases, V lost 0 bases, and 9 bases had no gene match. The CDR3 spans 17 residues. Germline loops: CDR1 SGHTA, CDR2 FQGNSA. CDR3 DNA sequence: TGTGCCAGCAGCTTAGCCCGCGGACAGGGGAGGCTCTATGGCTACACCTTC. Protein sequence: CASSLARGQGRLYGYTF.

V is TRBV20-1 and J is TRBJ2-7, with TRBD1 matching 11 bases. The germline V gene encodes CDR1 DFQATT and CDR2 SNEGSKA (reference sequence). Trimming removed 5 bases from V and 0 bases from J; junction bases left unmatched: 3. The CDR3 has 14 residues. The CDR3 region has the DNA TGCAGTGCTGGACAGGGGGCGAGCTCCTACGAGCAGTACTTC. Protein product: CSAGQGASSYEQYF.

This chain connects TRBV19 to TRBJ2-5, with D unclear. The CDR3 length is 13 residues. Germline V gives CDR1 LNHDA, CDR2 SQIVND (reference sequence). V lost 4 bases, J lost 1 base, and 7 bases lay in between. The CDR3 protein is CASSTGFQETQYF. Here the CDR3 DNA reads TGTGCCAGTAGTACAGGCTTCCAAGAGACCCAGTACTTC.

This clonotype turned up a few times. In DNA form, the CDR3 reads TGTGCCATCAGAGATCACGGGAACAATGAGCAGTTCTTC. Amino acids: CAIRDHGNNEQFF. The chain is built from TRBV10-3 and TRBJ2-1; a possible D gene is TRBD2 (5 bases). The germline CDR1 and CDR2 sequences are ENHRY and SYGVKD. The CDR3 is 13 amino acids. V was clipped by 6 bases and J by 5 bases, with 11 bases between them.

This clonotype was seen repeatedly, ten times or more. The chain recombines TRBV7-2 with TRBJ1-1; a weak D match, TRBD1 (6 bases). Trimming cost V 6 bases and J 3 bases, with 11 bases left between them. The CDR3 has 13 residues. Germline CDR1 reads SGHTA; CDR2 reads FQGNSA. CDR3 sequence (DNA): TGTGCCAGCAGACAACAGGGACACACTGAAGCTTTCTTT. Translated, it gives CASRQQGHTEAFF.

The sample holds many counts of this clonotype. The rearrangement joins TRBV7-2 to TRBJ2-3; 7 positions agree with TRBD1. Germline loops: CDR1 SGHTA, CDR2 FQGNSA. There are 14 residues in the CDR3. V gave up 5 bases and J gave up 4 bases; unmatched junction bases: 6. This chain's CDR3 is CASSPEGQADTQYF. Written as DNA, the CDR3 is TGTGCCAGCAGCCCCGAAGGACAGGCAGATACGCAGTATTTT.

This clonotype showed up just a few times. The gene calls are TRBV6-5 and TRBJ1-3, with D possibly matching TRBD1 (6 bases). Trimming cost V 5 bases and J 0 bases, with 11 bases left between them. This CDR3 is 15 amino acids long. Germline V CDR1 and CDR2: MNHEY, SVGAGI. In DNA, the CDR3 is TGTGCCAGCAGTCGCGGACAGAGCTCTGGAAACACCATATATTTT. Its translation: CASSRGQSSGNTIYF.

This clonotype was observed a few times. The chain recombines TRBV6-2 or TRBV6-3 with TRBJ2-1; the D gene is possibly TRBD1 (6 bases). The CDR3 is made up of 14 amino acids. V was trimmed by 7 bases and J by 3 bases, leaving 13 bases between them. The V gene's germline CDR1 is MNHEY and CDR2 SVGEGT. The chain's CDR3 is CASTLDSLYNEQFF. CDR3 DNA: TGTGCCAGCACTTTGGACAGTCTCTACAATGAGCAGTTCTTC.

The chain links TRBV12-3 or TRBV12-4 to TRBJ1-4; TRBD1 aligns across 9 bases. V trimming: 3 bases; J trimming: 8 bases; junction bases outside the gene matches: 4. The CDR3 runs to 14 residues. CDR3 sequence: CASSLGDREEKLFF. The DNA of the CDR3 is TGTGCCAGCAGTTTGGGGGACAGGGAGGAAAAACTGTTTTTT.

This clonotype was seen at least ten times. This chain connects TRBV28 to TRBJ1-1; D is ambiguous. The germline V gene has CDR1 MDHEN and CDR2 SYDVKM. The CDR3 is 17 amino acids. Trimming took off 4 bases at V and 1 base at J, with 19 bases between the two ends. CDR3 DNA: TGTGCCAGCAGTTCCCCAGCGCCGGGGAGTACGAACACTGAAGCTTTCTTT. Its translation: CASSSPAPGSTNTEAFF.

V and J are TRBV14 and TRBJ1-2; no clear D gene. CDR3 length equals 16 residues. V lost 0 bases and J lost 0, with 11 bases in between. Germline-derived CDR1 and CDR2 are SGHDN and FVKESK. For the CDR3, the DNA is TGTGCCAGCAGCCAAGAAGGAAAGTCGGCTAACTATGGCTACACCTTC. Translated: CASSQEGKSANYGYTF.

The J gene is TRBJ2-7, the V gene TRBV20-1; 8 nucleotides agree with TRBD1. Losses at the gene ends were 6 bases for V and 2 bases for J; bases not matched to a gene: 6. Germline CDR1 is DFQATT and CDR2 is SNEGSKA (reference sequence). The CDR3 consists of 13 residues. DNA of the CDR3: TGCAGTGCCAGGGGACAGGCAACCTACGAGCAGTACTTC. Amino acids: CSARGQATYEQYF.

This clonotype appeared many times. The chain carries TRBV28 and TRBJ2-7; D ambiguous. Germline V gene data show CDR1 as MDHEN and CDR2 as SYDVKM. V was cut by 6 bases and J by 6 bases, with 18 bases left in between. The CDR3 totals 14 residues. CDR3 residues: CASRATDAQPEQYF. The CDR3 bases are TGTGCCAGCAGGGCTACAGACGCCCAACCCGAGCAGTACTTC.

This clonotype turned up a few times. The chain has TRBV19 and TRBJ2-7; TRBD1 aligns across 10 bases. Germline V gene lookup returns CDR1 LNHDA and CDR2 SQIVND (reference sequence). The CDR3 covers 14 residues. V gave up 4 bases and J gave up 9 bases; unmatched junction bases: 9. The chain's CDR3 is CASSTTGGEFWQYF. The CDR3 nucleotides read TGTGCCAGTAGTACGACAGGGGGCGAGTTTTGGCAGTACTTC.

The chain recombines TRBV5-5 with TRBJ1-3; weak D call: TRBD1 (5 bases). Germline V gene sequence: CDR1 SGHKS, CDR2 YYEKEE (reference sequence). V was cut by 6 bases and J by 0 bases, with 13 bases left in between. The CDR3 sequence is 15 residues long. The CDR3 nucleotides read TGTGCCAGCAACTCGGAAGGGACCTCTGGAAACACCATATATTTT. Its translation is CASNSEGTSGNTIYF. The entire variable domain, with the rest obtained from reference TRBV5-5 and TRBJ1-3, is as follows: DAGVTQSPTHLIKTRGQQVTLRCSPISGHKSVSWYQQVLGQGPQFIFQYYEKEERGRGNFPDRFSARQFPNYSSELNVNALLLGDSALYLCASNSEGTSGNTIYFGEGSWLTVV.

The V call is TRBV2, the J call TRBJ2-7; no reliable D call. Germline assignment: CDR1 SNHLY and CDR2 FYNNEI. Trimming cost V 3 bases and J 1 base, with 7 bases left between them. This CDR3 spans 13 amino acids. Here the CDR3 reads CASSEGISYEQYF. In DNA, the CDR3 is TGTGCCAGCAGTGAGGGCATTTCCTACGAGCAGTACTTC.

This clonotype was counted only a few times. The genes are TRBV20-1 and TRBJ1-1; TRBD1 might be the D (5 bases). Trimming removed 0 bases at V and 2 bases at J, with 19 bases between. The CDR3 runs 17 residues. Germline CDR1 and CDR2: DFQATT and SNEGSKA (reference sequence). CDR3 sequence: CSARDRFRFTGNTEAFF. DNA for the CDR3: TGCAGTGCTAGAGATCGTTTCAGATTTACAGGTAACACTGAAGCTTTCTTT.

This chain connects TRBV14 to TRBJ1-6; no clear D gene. The CDR3 length is 13 residues. The V end lost 4 bases, the J end lost 13 bases, and 14 bases lay between the germline ends. Germline assignment: CDR1 SGHDN and CDR2 FVKESK. As DNA, the CDR3 is TGTGCCAGCAGCCCCGGACCAAACGGCCCCCTCCACTTT. Translated: CASSPGPNGPLHF.

J is TRBJ1-3 and V is TRBV5-5; maybe TRBD1 (5 bases). The V end was cut by 2 bases, the J end by 4 bases, with 22 bases between. Germline values: CDR1 SGHKS, CDR2 YYEKEE (reference sequence). CDR3 length: 18 amino acids. The DNA of the CDR3 is TGTGCCAGCAGCTTTTACGGACCCGGGACTACCGGAGGAAACACCATATATTTT. It yields the protein CASSFYGPGTTGGNTIYF.